This is a list of T cell receptor beta chains from one sample in a study of cytomegalovirus exposure and HLA in healthy donors. Profiled with immunoSEQ multiplex PCR; TCRdb holds only in-frame clones, not every one. The sample yields around 180,000 clones, about 85% seen once. Input material: PBMCs. These receptors all stem from a woman between 45 and 65 years old in good health and CMV-seronegative. Both conserved end residues are part of each CDR3. A D gene is named only where the DNA matches it firmly. Clone size is shown for a subset of rows, as once, few, many or a class of expanded clone.

j_call: TRBJ2-7; v_call: TRBV19; clone_size: NA; d_call: TRBD2; cdr3_nt: TGTGCCAGTAGTATAAATCGACTAGCGGGAGTGAGGGGGCAAGCCTACGAGCAGTACTTC; cdr3_aa: CASSINRLAGVRGQAYEQYF
j_call: TRBJ2-7; v_call: TRBV5-8; clone_size: NA; d_call: TRBD1; cdr3_nt: TGTGCCAGCAGCCATGCCGGGACAGTCTCCTACGAGCAGTACTTC; cdr3_aa: CASSHAGTVSYEQYF
j_call: TRBJ2-2; v_call: TRBV19; clone_size: NA; d_call: TRBD2; cdr3_nt: TGTGCCAGTAGTATAGGTAGCGGGGGGAACACCGGGGAGCTGTTTTTT; cdr3_aa: CASSIGSGGNTGELFF
j_call: TRBJ2-5; v_call: TRBV29-1; clone_size: NA; d_call: NA; cdr3_nt: TGCAGCGTTGGGGCAGGGAAAAAAGAGACCCAGTACTTC; cdr3_aa: CSVGAGKKETQYF
j_call: TRBJ2-1; v_call: TRBV6-1; clone_size: NA; d_call: TRBD2; cdr3_nt: TGTGCCAGCAGTGGGGGGGGGATGGGGACTGGCTCCTACAATGAGCAGTTCTTC; cdr3_aa: CASSGGGMGTGSYNEQFF
j_call: TRBJ2-1; v_call: TRBV5-1; clone_size: once; d_call: NA; cdr3_nt: TGCGCCAGCAGCTTGGGTATGGACAAGGATGAGCAGTTCTTC; cdr3_aa: CASSLGMDKDEQFF
j_call: TRBJ1-1; v_call: TRBV19; clone_size: NA; d_call: TRBD1; cdr3_nt: TGTGCCAGTAGGACAGGGGGCGCGAACACTGAAGCTTTCTTT; cdr3_aa: CASRTGGANTEAFF
j_call: TRBJ1-1; v_call: TRBV5-1; clone_size: few; d_call: NA; cdr3_nt: TGCGCCAGCAGCCCAAGAGTCGGGAACACTGAAGCTTTCTTT; cdr3_aa: CASSPRVGNTEAFF
j_call: TRBJ1-2; v_call: TRBV27; clone_size: NA; d_call: NA; cdr3_nt: TGTGCCAGCAGCTCCACAGGGAACTATGGCTACACCTTC; cdr3_aa: CASSSTGNYGYTF
j_call: TRBJ2-3; v_call: TRBV9; clone_size: NA; d_call: NA; cdr3_nt: TGTGCCAGCAGCGTAGGGCTTCGGGCGGGTAGCACAGATACGCAGTATTTT; cdr3_aa: CASSVGLRAGSTDTQYF
j_call: TRBJ2-1; v_call: TRBV11-3; clone_size: NA; d_call: NA; cdr3_nt: TGTGCCAGCAGCCTGTCGAGCTACAATGAGCAGTTCTTC; cdr3_aa: CASSLSSYNEQFF
j_call: TRBJ1-2; v_call: TRBV7-2; clone_size: NA; d_call: TRBD1; cdr3_nt: TGTGCCAGCAGCTTCAACAGGGGGCGAGATGGCTACACCTTC; cdr3_aa: CASSFNRGRDGYTF
j_call: TRBJ1-4; v_call: TRBV28; clone_size: once; d_call: NA; cdr3_nt: TGTGCCAGCAGCCGGGGGGTCTGGGAAAAACTGTTTTTT; cdr3_aa: CASSRGVWEKLFF
j_call: TRBJ2-7; v_call: TRBV5-4; clone_size: NA; d_call: TRBD1; cdr3_nt: TGTGCCAGCAGCTCCCGGACAGGGTGGTACGAGCAGTACTTC; cdr3_aa: CASSSRTGWYEQYF
j_call: TRBJ1-2; v_call: TRBV19; clone_size: NA; d_call: NA; cdr3_nt: TGTGCCAGTAGTTCGCGGGGGGTCGGGGCGTTAAACTATGGCTACACCTTC; cdr3_aa: CASSSRGVGALNYGYTF
j_call: TRBJ1-4; v_call: TRBV7-6; clone_size: NA; d_call: TRBD1; cdr3_nt: TGTGCCAGCAGCGTGGGACAGGGGGGCAATGAAAAACTGTTTTTT; cdr3_aa: CASSVGQGGNEKLFF
j_call: TRBJ1-3; v_call: TRBV7-8; clone_size: once; d_call: NA; cdr3_nt: TGTGCCAGCACCAACCCCTATCGAGCAAGAAACACCATATATTTT; cdr3_aa: CASTNPYRARNTIYF
j_call: TRBJ1-3; v_call: TRBV9; clone_size: NA; d_call: NA; cdr3_nt: TGTGCCAGCAGCGTAGCGGCGGGATTCGGAAACACCATATATTTT; cdr3_aa: CASSVAAGFGNTIYF
j_call: TRBJ2-1; v_call: TRBV18; clone_size: once; d_call: NA; cdr3_nt: TGTGCCAGCTCACCAGACAGACTTCCCAATGAGCAGTTCTTC; cdr3_aa: CASSPDRLPNEQFF
j_call: TRBJ2-7; v_call: TRBV5-8; clone_size: NA; d_call: NA; cdr3_nt: TGTGCCAGCAGCTCATCCTACGAGCAGTACTTC; cdr3_aa: CASSSSYEQYF
j_call: TRBJ2-7; v_call: TRBV28; clone_size: NA; d_call: TRBD1; cdr3_nt: TGTGCCAGCAGTAGGACAGGGGTCACCTACGAGCAGTACTTC; cdr3_aa: CASSRTGVTYEQYF
j_call: TRBJ2-1; v_call: TRBV2; clone_size: NA; d_call: TRBD1; cdr3_nt: TGTGCCAGCCACAGGGGCAATGAGCAGTTCTTC; cdr3_aa: CASHRGNEQFF
j_call: TRBJ1-1; v_call: TRBV19; clone_size: NA; d_call: NA; cdr3_nt: TGTGCCAGTAGTCAAGCCCTGAACACTGAAGCTTTCTTT; cdr3_aa: CASSQALNTEAFF
j_call: TRBJ2-2; v_call: TRBV27; clone_size: NA; d_call: TRBD2; cdr3_nt: TGTGCCACCGGGGACTATAACACCGGGGAGCTGTTTTTT; cdr3_aa: CATGDYNTGELFF
j_call: TRBJ1-5; v_call: TRBV19; clone_size: NA; d_call: TRBD1; cdr3_nt: TGTGCCAGTAGCGACAGGGGGCGCGGACGGCAGCCCCAGCATTTT; cdr3_aa: CASSDRGRGRQPQHF
j_call: TRBJ1-2; v_call: TRBV27; clone_size: NA; d_call: NA; cdr3_nt: TGTGCCAGCAGTTTAACCGGCGGGGGAATCTTGAGCCTGGGCTACACCTTC; cdr3_aa: CASSLTGGGILSLGYTF
j_call: TRBJ1-1; v_call: TRBV7-2; clone_size: NA; d_call: NA; cdr3_nt: TGTGCCAGCAGCCCCTTCAGGGGTGGCAACACTGAAGCTTTCTTT; cdr3_aa: CASSPFRGGNTEAFF
j_call: TRBJ1-2; v_call: TRBV27; clone_size: NA; d_call: NA; cdr3_nt: TGTGCCAGCAGCCCCGGGGGAGGCCCTAACTATGGCTACACCTTC; cdr3_aa: CASSPGGGPNYGYTF
j_call: TRBJ2-1; v_call: TRBV7-2; clone_size: NA; d_call: NA; cdr3_nt: TGTGCCAGCCTTGACAGATCCTACAATGAGCAGTTCTTC; cdr3_aa: CASLDRSYNEQFF
j_call: TRBJ1-1; v_call: TRBV20-1; clone_size: NA; d_call: NA; cdr3_nt: TGCAGTGCCGTCTTCACTGAAGCTTTCTTT; cdr3_aa: CSAVFTEAFF
j_call: TRBJ2-7; v_call: TRBV5-4; clone_size: NA; d_call: NA; cdr3_nt: TGTGCCAGCAGCTTGGAGGGGACTCCTACACGAGAGCAGTACTTC; cdr3_aa: CASSLEGTPTREQYF
j_call: TRBJ2-7; v_call: TRBV29-1; clone_size: NA; d_call: NA; cdr3_nt: TGCAGCGTTGGGGGACAAACCTACGAGCAGTACTTC; cdr3_aa: CSVGGQTYEQYF
j_call: TRBJ1-1; v_call: TRBV7-9; clone_size: NA; d_call: NA; cdr3_nt: TGTGCCAGCAGCTTGGGCGGGGGGGCCGCTTTCTTT; cdr3_aa: CASSLGGGAAFF
j_call: TRBJ1-1; v_call: TRBV15; clone_size: NA; d_call: NA; cdr3_nt: TGTGCCACCGGCATTACCCTGAGTAACTCTGAAGCTTTCTTT; cdr3_aa: CATGITLSNSEAFF
j_call: TRBJ2-7; v_call: TRBV6-5; clone_size: NA; d_call: TRBD2; cdr3_nt: TGTGCCAGCAGCACTAGCGGGGGGACCTACGAGCAGTACTTC; cdr3_aa: CASSTSGGTYEQYF
j_call: TRBJ1-6; v_call: TRBV11-1; clone_size: NA; d_call: NA; cdr3_nt: TGTGCCAGCAGCTTAAGTATTCCCGGGAGCTCCTATAATTCACCCCTCCACTTT; cdr3_aa: CASSLSIPGSSYNSPLHF
j_call: TRBJ2-7; v_call: TRBV7-2; clone_size: NA; d_call: NA; cdr3_nt: TGTGCCAGCAGCTTTAAGGGACTGACCTACGAGCAGTACTTC; cdr3_aa: CASSFKGLTYEQYF
j_call: TRBJ1-5; v_call: TRBV4-3; clone_size: NA; d_call: NA; cdr3_nt: TGCGCCAGCAGCCAAGTCTTCTTAGCGTCCGAACAGCCCCAGCATTTT; cdr3_aa: CASSQVFLASEQPQHF